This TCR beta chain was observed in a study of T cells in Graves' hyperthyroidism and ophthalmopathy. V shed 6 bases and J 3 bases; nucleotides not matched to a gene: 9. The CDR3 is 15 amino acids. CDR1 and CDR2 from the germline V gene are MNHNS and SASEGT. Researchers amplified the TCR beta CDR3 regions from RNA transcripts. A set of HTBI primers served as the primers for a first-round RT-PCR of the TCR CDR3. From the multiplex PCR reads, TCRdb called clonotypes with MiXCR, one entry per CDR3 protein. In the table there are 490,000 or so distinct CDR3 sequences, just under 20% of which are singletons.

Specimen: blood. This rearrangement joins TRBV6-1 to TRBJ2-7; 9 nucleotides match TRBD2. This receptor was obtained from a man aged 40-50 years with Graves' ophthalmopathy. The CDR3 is CASRRFSGRVYEQYF. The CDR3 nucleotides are TGTGCCAGCAGACGTTTTAGCGGGAGAGTCTACGAGCAGTACTTC.